The 24 T cell receptor beta chains below come from one sample, sequenced in a study of shared clonotypes between healthy human individuals. Method: immunoSEQ multiplex PCR; TCRdb's copy keeps in-frame clones and lacks some. The top ten hold around 0.13% of the sample, which has about 2 million clones, 85% to 95% seen once. The sample was naive CD4+ T cells sorted from blood. The subset: CD45RA+ positively selected. The source of these receptors is a man between 18 and 29 years old in good health.

Worth noting for this clone: Other DNA sequences from this sample encode an identical CDR3 as well. The V and J genes are TRBV5-1 and TRBJ2-1; 10 nucleotides align to TRBD1. CDR3 size: 13 residues. Germline CDR1 is SGHRS and CDR2 is YFSETQ. V lost 5 bases and J lost 6; bases outside the gene matches: 2. The CDR3: CASRRTGGNEQFF. The CDR3 DNA follows: TGCGCCAGCAGGCGGACAGGGGGCAATGAGCAGTTCTTC.

This clone showed up just a few times. The chain joins TRBV5-1 to TRBJ2-1; 8 positions match TRBD2. Per the germline V gene, CDR1 is SGHRS and CDR2 is YFSETQ. The trim removed 4 bases at V and 2 bases at J, leaving 8 bases unmatched. The CDR3 extends over 16 amino acids. CDR3 in DNA: TGCGCCAGCAGCCCAGGGACGGGAGGGCCCTACAATGAGCAGTTCTTC. This codes for CASSPGTGGPYNEQFF.

The chain combines TRBV25-1 with TRBJ1-2, with D unclear. V was pared by 3 bases and J by 8 bases, with 10 bases between. The germline gives CDR1 MGHDK, CDR2 SYGVNS. This CDR3 has 12 residues. The DNA of the CDR3 is TGTGCCAGCAGTGATCCGTCCTGGGGCTACACCTTC. Amino acid sequence: CASSDPSWGYTF.

The chain employs TRBV7-9 and TRBJ2-7; TRBD2 matches 10 bases. CDR1 is SEHNR, CDR2 FQNEAQ, per germline (reference sequence). The CDR3 has 15 residues. V trimming: 5 bases; J trimming: 0 bases; junction bases outside the gene matches: 4. CDR3: CASSRIAGGSYEQYF. The CDR3 nucleotides are TGTGCCAGCAGCCGTATAGCGGGGGGCTCCTACGAGCAGTACTTC.

The chain combines TRBV7-2 with TRBJ2-3, with 7 positions matching TRBD2. Losses at the gene ends were 6 bases for V and 4 bases for J; bases not matched to a gene: 4. The V gene's germline CDR1 is SGHTA and CDR2 FQGNSA. The length of the CDR3 is 13 residues. Here the CDR3 DNA reads TGTGCCAGCAGGGCGGGAGCTCCAGATACGCAGTATTTT. As protein: CASRAGAPDTQYF.

The CDR3 protein is CASSSGTELSTGELFF. The CDR3 nucleotides read TGCGCCAGCAGCTCCGGGACAGAGTTATCCACCGGGGAGCTGTTTTTT. V is TRBV5-1 and J is TRBJ2-2; 7 bases align to TRBD1. From germline, CDR1 is SGHRS and CDR2 YFSETQ. The V and J ends lost 3 bases and 4 bases, in that order; junction bases with no gene match: 9. This CDR3 region has 16 residues.

V is TRBV4-2 and J is TRBJ1-3; D is uncertain. The CDR3 length is 12 residues. Germline CDR1 and CDR2: LGHNA and YNFKEQ. V was trimmed by 10 bases and J by 0 bases, leaving 7 bases between them. CDR3 DNA: TGTGCCACCGAGAGCTCTGGAAACACCATATATTTT. Translation: CATESSGNTIYF.

The genes are TRBV6-6 and TRBJ1-6, with D possibly matching TRBD1 (5 bases). This CDR3 has 16 residues. Germline assignment: CDR1 MNHNY and CDR2 SVGAGI (reference sequence). Trimming removed 6 bases from V and 6 bases from J, with 18 bases in between. The CDR3 spells CASSLDPGTANSPLHF. The CDR3 region has the DNA TGTGCCAGCAGCTTAGACCCCGGGACGGCTAATTCACCCCTCCACTTT.

This chain joins TRBV18 and TRBJ1-1; D uncertain. V gave up 2 bases and J gave up 0 bases, with 10 bases separating them. This CDR3 contains 15 residues. Germline V gives CDR1 KGHSH, CDR2 LQKENI. This CDR3 is CASSPGGYMNTEAFF. CDR3 sequence (DNA): TGTGCCAGCTCACCAGGCGGATACATGAACACTGAAGCTTTCTTT.

This chain uses TRBV28 with TRBJ1-6; TRBD1 agrees at 7 bases. The germline V gene has CDR1 MDHEN and CDR2 SYDVKM. CDR3 size: 16 residues. Trimming took 6 bases from V and 6 from J; bases not matched to a gene: 11. The CDR3 region is CASSITGVRFNSPLHF. In nucleotides, the CDR3 is TGTGCCAGCAGCATAACAGGGGTAAGGTTTAATTCACCCCTCCACTTT.

This clone was counted only a few times. Other DNA sequences in the same sample also yield this CDR3. As DNA, the CDR3 is TGTGCCTGGAGTGTACGGGCGGGGTCTGGAAACACCATATATTTT. Its protein is CAWSVRAGSGNTIYF. The V call is TRBV30, the J call TRBJ1-3; D is unclear. The V gene lost 0 bases and the J gene lost 1 base, with 10 bases spanning the gap. This CDR3 is 15 amino acids long. The V gene's germline CDR1 is GTSNPN and CDR2 SVGIG (reference sequence).

The chain recombines TRBV27 with TRBJ2-4, with D perhaps TRBD1 or TRBD2 (6 bases each). The CDR3 consists of 14 residues. The V and J ends lost 6 bases and 8 bases respectively, with 17 bases between them. Germline values: CDR1 MNHEY, CDR2 SMNVEV (reference sequence). Here the CDR3 DNA reads TGTGCCAGCAGGGAAGGGTGGGGGGCTGACATTCAGTACTTC. It encodes CASREGWGADIQYF.

Concerning this clone: Other DNA variants within this sample encode the same CDR3. V usage is TRBV5-1 and J usage is TRBJ2-5; 7 bases are shared with TRBD1. CDR1 is SGHRS, CDR2 YFSETQ, per germline. The V gene end was trimmed by 8 bases and the J gene end by 2 bases; junction bases not matched to a gene: 6. The CDR3 contains 13 residues. The CDR3: CASRGQPQETQYF. The CDR3, as DNA: TGCGCCAGTAGGGGACAGCCTCAAGAGACCCAGTACTTC.

J is TRBJ2-7 and V is TRBV5-4, with D possibly TRBD1 on 7 matching bases. The germline V gene encodes CDR1 SGHNT and CDR2 YYREEE (reference sequence). There are 14 residues in the CDR3. V shed 4 bases and J shed 3 bases, with 14 bases lying between them. The CDR3, as DNA: TGTGCCAGCAGCCCCCGACAGGGACTCTACGAGCAGTACTTC. This codes for CASSPRQGLYEQYF.

The chain recombines TRBV7-6 with TRBJ2-7, with D hard to call. Germline V gives CDR1 SGHVS, CDR2 FNYEAQ. Between the trimmed V and J ends, which lost 1 base and 5 bases, there was a span of 3 bases. The CDR3 runs to 11 residues. CDR3 DNA sequence: TGTGCCAGCAGCTTAGAACACGAGCAGTACTTC. It yields the protein CASSLEHEQYF.

This chain links TRBV5-1 with TRBJ2-1, with D possibly being TRBD2 (6 bases). V lost 4 bases to trimming and J lost 2 bases, with 16 bases between them. The CDR3 is 16 residues long. Germline CDR1 is SGHRS and CDR2 is YFSETQ. Here the CDR3 reads CASSTSGTETYNEQFF. In DNA, the CDR3 is TGCGCCAGCAGCACCTCCGGGACTGAGACCTACAATGAGCAGTTCTTC.

This clone was seen more than once but under ten times. The chain joins TRBV2 to TRBJ1-6, with 9 bases aligning to TRBD1. Per germline, CDR1 SNHLY and CDR2 FYNNEI. The V segment lost 0 bases and the J segment 6 bases; nucleotides outside the gene matches: 6. The CDR3 loop spans 17 amino acids. The DNA of the CDR3 is TGTGCCAGCAGTGAAGCGCCCGGGACAGGGATTAATTCACCCCTCCACTTT. It translates to CASSEAPGTGINSPLHF.

This clone was seen once. This sequence joins TRBV5-4 and TRBJ2-2; the match to TRBD1 covers 9 bases. J lost 3 bases, V lost 3 bases, and 3 bases had no gene match. The germline V gene has CDR1 SGHNT and CDR2 YYREEE (reference sequence). CDR3 length: 15 residues. The CDR3 reads CASSYGQGHTGELFF. CDR3 bases: TGTGCCAGCAGCTATGGACAGGGGCACACCGGGGAGCTGTTTTTT.

The V and J genes are TRBV4-3 and TRBJ2-3; unclear D gene. The CDR3 consists of 14 residues. V gave up 2 bases and J gave up 3 bases, with 9 bases separating them. The V gene's germline CDR1 is LGHNA and CDR2 YSLEER. The CDR3 nucleotides are TGCGCCAGCAGCCAATTACTTAGGACAGATACGCAGTATTTT. Its translation: CASSQLLRTDTQYF.

The V gene is TRBV25-1, the J gene TRBJ2-3, with no clear D. The CDR3 runs to 14 residues. V lost 3 bases to trimming and J lost 0 bases, with 7 bases between them. Germline V gene data show CDR1 as MGHDK and CDR2 as SYGVNS. CDR3 sequence (DNA): TGTGCCAGCAGTGACGGGCCTAGCACAGATACGCAGTATTTT. Translation gives CASSDGPSTDTQYF.

This chain uses TRBV5-1 with TRBJ2-7, with 7 bases that match TRBD1. After removal of 2 bases from V and 4 bases from J, the junction contained 24 bases not matched to a gene. Germline values: CDR1 SGHRS, CDR2 YFSETQ. CDR3 size: 20 residues. The CDR3, as DNA: TGCGCCAGCAGCTTAAATTCGATCCTTCCGGGACAGCTTCTATTGTACGAGCAGTACTTC. Encoded protein: CASSLNSILPGQLLLYEQYF.

This chain links TRBV10-2 with TRBJ2-1; 13 nucleotides line up with TRBD2. The CDR3 is 13 residues long. With 7 bases clipped from V and 9 bases from J, the junction kept 3 bases outside the gene matches. Germline lookup yields CDR1 WSHSY and CDR2 SAAADI. As DNA, the CDR3 is TGCGCCAGCACCCGGACTAGCGGGGGTGAGCAGTTCTTC. This encodes CASTRTSGGEQFF.

V is TRBV29-1 and J is TRBJ2-7; a weak D match, TRBD1 (6 bases). Trimming shortened V by 5 bases and J by 4 bases, and 9 bases separated the two germline ends. The CDR3 consists of 11 residues. From germline, CDR1 is SQVTM and CDR2 ANQGSEA. The CDR3 region is CSVWQGYEQYF. The CDR3 DNA reads TGCAGCGTTTGGCAGGGGTACGAGCAGTACTTC.

For this clone: The same CDR3 is also encoded by other DNA sequences in this sample. The CDR3 region has the DNA TGTGCCAGCTCACCCCCGGGCAGCTACGAGCAGTACTTC. Its protein is CASSPPGSYEQYF. The rearrangement uses TRBV18 and TRBJ2-7; D not certain. V was clipped by 3 bases and J by 3 bases, with 9 bases between them. CDR3 size: 13 residues. In germline, CDR1 is KGHSH, CDR2 LQKENI.